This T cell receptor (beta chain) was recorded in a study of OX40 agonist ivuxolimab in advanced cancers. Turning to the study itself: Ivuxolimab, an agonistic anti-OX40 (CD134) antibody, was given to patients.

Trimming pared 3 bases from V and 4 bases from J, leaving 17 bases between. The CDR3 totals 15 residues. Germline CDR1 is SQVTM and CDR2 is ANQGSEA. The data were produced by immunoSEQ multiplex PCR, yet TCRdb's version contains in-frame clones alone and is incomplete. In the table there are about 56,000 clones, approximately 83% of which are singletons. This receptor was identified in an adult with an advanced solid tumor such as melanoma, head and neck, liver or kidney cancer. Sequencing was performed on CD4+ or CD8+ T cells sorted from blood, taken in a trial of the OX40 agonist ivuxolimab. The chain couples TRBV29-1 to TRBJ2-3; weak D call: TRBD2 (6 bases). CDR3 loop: CSVDSGLARADTQYF. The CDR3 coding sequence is TGCAGCGTTGACTCGGGACTCGCGAGAGCAGATACGCAGTATTTT.